This TCR beta chain is drawn from a study of neoadjuvant anti-PD-1 for oral cavity cancer. With 8 bases removed from V and 7 bases from J, the gap between germline ends came to 13 bases. Germline CDR1 reads SNHLY; CDR2 reads FYNNEI. The CDR3 runs to 12 residues. The time point here: after neoadjuvant nivolumab, at surgical resection. Produced via immunoSEQ multiplex PCR; TCRdb's table is partial and in-frame only. The sample consists of 9,500 to 13,000 clones, around 60% of them appearing once. Remarks on this clone: The target antigen is unknown.

Findings and caveats of the study: Higher pretreatment Treg/Th17 ratios tracked higher pretreatment blood clonality.

This TCR derives from a person aged 40 to 85 with oral cavity squamous cell carcinoma. The genes are TRBV2 and TRBJ2-3, with D tentatively TRBD1 or TRBD2 (5 bases each). The sample here was tumor tissue, taken after nivolumab (anti-PD-1) treatment. CDR3 coding DNA: TGTGCCAGCCGGGACCGAACGTATACGCAGTATTTT. Translated, it gives CASRDRTYTQYF.